This T cell receptor (beta chain) was captured by sequencing in a study of T cells in Graves' hyperthyroidism and ophthalmopathy. With 5 bases removed from V and 6 bases from J, the gap between germline ends came to 16 bases. Germline assignment: CDR1 MNHEY and CDR2 SMNVEV (reference sequence). CDR3 length: 15 amino acids. Study outcomes and limitations: Ophthalmopathy was model-predicted a median about 6.7 months pre-onset. Using 13 V-J features, a model discriminated ophthalmopathy from stable hyperthyroidism.

This clonotype was counted a few times. The antigen is not known. TCR beta CDR3 sequences were amplified from RNA transcripts. A first-round RT-PCR of the TCR CDR3 used the HTBI primer set. A single record per CDR3 protein comes from TCRdb applying MiXCR to the multiplex PCR reads. The data hold around 600,000 distinct CDR3 sequences, with more than 12% observed a single time. Sequencing was carried out using blood. The receptor was derived from a woman between 45 and 65 years old with Graves' ophthalmopathy. The genes are TRBV27 and TRBJ2-2; tentatively, D is TRBD2 (6 bases). CDR3 nucleotide sequence: TGTGCCAGCAGTCTACTTGCGGGACTCTCCGGGGAGCTGTTTTTT. This gives the protein CASSLLAGLSGELFF.